This TCR beta chain was identified in a study of blood T cell repertoires in COVID-19. Study information: In each case, the material was cDNA or gDNA derived from T cells, B-cell-depleted T cells, or PBMCs.

In the study's own analysis: Amplifying reference gene primers gave estimates of nucleated cell counts. Sequencing was performed with immunoSEQ multiplex PCR; in TCRdb, only in-frame clones are kept and a portion is missing. V and J calls and clone size follow that table, whereas D and trimming were derived from the DNA. The profile shows some 97,000 clones, 88% of them singletons. Losses at the gene ends were 3 bases for V and 9 bases for J; bases not matched to a gene: 7. Germline V CDR1 and CDR2: SEHNR, FQNEAQ (reference sequence). CDR3 length: 13 amino acids. This sequence was found in a woman aged 60-75 years with acute or convalescent COVID-19. Sample: peripheral blood. The V gene is TRBV7-9, the J gene TRBJ1-2; 7 nucleotides line up with TRBD1. The CDR3 DNA follows: TGTGCCAGCAGCTTCACAGGGGCGTATAGCTACACCTTC. Its translation is CASSFTGAYSYTF.